The clone carrying this T cell receptor (beta chain) was seen at least ten times. What it binds is not known. This CDR3 spans 15 amino acids. The V gene's germline CDR1 is MDHEN and CDR2 SYDVKM. Trimming cost V 2 bases and J 7 bases, with 17 bases left between them. This entry is derived from a study of T cells in Graves' hyperthyroidism and ophthalmopathy. Findings of the study overall: Most expanded thyroid clonotypes above 0.001 also appeared in blood.

Amplified regions were TCR beta CDR3 sequences from RNA transcripts. The HTBI primer set served for first-round RT-PCR of the TCR CDR3. TCRdb processed the multiplex PCR reads anew with MiXCR; each CDR3 protein has one entry. This table holds about 550,000 distinct CDR3 sequences, 20% found once. This chain connects TRBV28 to TRBJ1-1, with D possibly being TRBD1 (6 bases). Sequencing used blood. This TCR was sampled from a man aged 18 to 35 with Graves' hyperthyroidism. The DNA for the CDR3 is TGTGCCAGCAGTTTAGTGGCAGGGGCGATTGATGAAGCTTTCTTT. This codes for CASSLVAGAIDEAFF. The complete variable domain, with remaining parts taken from reference TRBV28 and TRBJ1-1, reads DVKVTQSSRYLVKRTGEKVFLECVQDMDHENMFWYRQDPGLGLRLIYFSYDVKMKEKGDIPEGYSVSREKKERFSLILESASTNQTSMYLCASSLVAGAIDEAFFGQGTRLTVV.